The rows below give T cell receptor beta chains drawn from one sample of a study of cytomegalovirus exposure and HLA in healthy donors. Sequencing was performed with immunoSEQ multiplex PCR; in TCRdb, only in-frame clones are kept and a portion is missing. The repertoire consists of tens of thousands of clones, with 90% to 95% occurring once and the leading ten covering more than 2%. The specimen was PBMCs. The receptors shown here come from a woman younger than 30 in good health and CMV-seronegative. Both conserved end residues are part of each CDR3. The order of the fields is V gene, J gene, D gene, CDR3 protein. D genes are given only for firm matches.

V gene: TRBV4-3; J gene: TRBJ2-7; D gene: .; CDR3 protein: CASSQDRAEGEQYF
V gene: TRBV4-2; J gene: TRBJ2-2; D gene: .; CDR3 protein: CASSQTFTAGLDNTGELFF
V gene: TRBV28; J gene: TRBJ2-5; D gene: .; CDR3 protein: CASSLSGAAYQETQYF
V gene: TRBV11-2; J gene: TRBJ2-7; D gene: .; CDR3 protein: CASSLDVRTYEQYF
V gene: TRBV2; J gene: TRBJ1-2; D gene: .; CDR3 protein: CARSATAYYGYTF
V gene: TRBV11-2; J gene: TRBJ2-2; D gene: .; CDR3 protein: CASSLDSQLTPNTGELFF
V gene: TRBV5-1; J gene: TRBJ2-2; D gene: TRBD2; CDR3 protein: CASSKTSVNTGELFF
V gene: TRBV4-1; J gene: TRBJ2-3; D gene: TRBD2; CDR3 protein: CASSQYTSGLYTQYF
V gene: TRBV19; J gene: TRBJ2-1; D gene: TRBD2; CDR3 protein: CASSTSGALSSYNEQFF
V gene: TRBV4-2; J gene: TRBJ1-2; D gene: .; CDR3 protein: CASSQEGSNYGYTF
V gene: TRBV11-2; J gene: TRBJ2-7; D gene: .; CDR3 protein: CASSFYLSRERVYEQYF
V gene: TRBV6-1; J gene: TRBJ2-1; D gene: TRBD2; CDR3 protein: CASRQAGYGNNEQFF
V gene: TRBV2; J gene: TRBJ2-7; D gene: .; CDR3 protein: CASIREGSSYEQYF
V gene: TRBV4-1; J gene: TRBJ2-2; D gene: .; CDR3 protein: CASSQVDLGFNTGELFF
V gene: TRBV30; J gene: TRBJ1-3; D gene: .; CDR3 protein: CAWSVLRGTIYF
V gene: TRBV2; J gene: TRBJ1-1; D gene: TRBD1; CDR3 protein: CASGPTGVGSEAFF
V gene: TRBV4-1; J gene: TRBJ1-1; D gene: TRBD1; CDR3 protein: CASSPRTGGEIVF
V gene: TRBV10-2; J gene: TRBJ1-5; D gene: .; CDR3 protein: CASSPGSNQPQHF
V gene: TRBV18; J gene: TRBJ2-1; D gene: TRBD2; CDR3 protein: CASSPPGLAVYNEQFF
V gene: TRBV27; J gene: TRBJ2-1; D gene: TRBD2; CDR3 protein: CASSLDVGGSPYNEQFF
V gene: TRBV5-1; J gene: TRBJ2-7; D gene: .; CDR3 protein: CASSLGDMVGEQYF
V gene: TRBV6-5; J gene: TRBJ1-1; D gene: .; CDR3 protein: CASSQTRPDTEAFF
V gene: TRBV11-2; J gene: TRBJ2-3; D gene: .; CDR3 protein: CASSLTSGTTDTQYF
V gene: TRBV5-6; J gene: TRBJ1-1; D gene: .; CDR3 protein: CASSLEQMNTEAFF
V gene: TRBV27; J gene: TRBJ2-7; D gene: .; CDR3 protein: CASSWPGSREQYF